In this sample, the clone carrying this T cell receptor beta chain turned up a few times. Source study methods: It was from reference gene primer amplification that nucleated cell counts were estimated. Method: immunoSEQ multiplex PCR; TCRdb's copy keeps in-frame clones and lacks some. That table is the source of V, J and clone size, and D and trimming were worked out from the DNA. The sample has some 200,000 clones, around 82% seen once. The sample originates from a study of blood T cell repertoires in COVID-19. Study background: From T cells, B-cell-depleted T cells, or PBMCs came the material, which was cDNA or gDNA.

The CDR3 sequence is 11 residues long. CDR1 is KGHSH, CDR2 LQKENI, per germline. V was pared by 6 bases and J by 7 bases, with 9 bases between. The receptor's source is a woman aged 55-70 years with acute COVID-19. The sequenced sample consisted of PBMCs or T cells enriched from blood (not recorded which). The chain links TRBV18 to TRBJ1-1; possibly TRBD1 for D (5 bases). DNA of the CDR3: TGTGCCAGCTCTATCGACAGTGAAGCTTTCTTT. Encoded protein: CASSIDSEAFF.